These 5 T cell receptor beta chains share one sample of origin, sequenced in a study of CD8 T cells in ankylosing spondylitis. Study-wide results and limits: Seemingly characteristic of ankylosing spondylitis blood was a TCR beta motif consisting of about 8 highly homologous variants.

TCRdb fed the 5' RACE reads into MiXCR, producing one record per CDR3 protein. This sample has 750,000 to 850,000 distinct CDR3 sequences, with 10% to 15% found just once. The antigens these receptors bind are not known. Source material: blood, either unsorted or a sorted T cell fraction (not recorded which). The receptors originated from a male donor with ankylosing spondylitis.

Many counts were recorded for this clonotype. This chain joins TRBV24-1 and TRBJ2-1, with 8 bases that match TRBD2. V was clipped by 7 bases and J by 4 bases; unmatched bases: 11. CDR1 and CDR2 from the germline V gene are KGHDR and SFDVKD. The CDR3 runs to 16 residues. The CDR3 loop reads CATRAGGQRRYNEQFF. The CDR3 bases are TGTGCCACCAGGGCGGGAGGCCAAAGAAGATACAATGAGCAGTTCTTC.

J is TRBJ1-4 and V is TRBV28, with D possibly matching TRBD1 (6 bases). The germline V and J ends were trimmed by 5 bases and 5 bases, with 15 bases remaining between them. The germline CDR1 and CDR2 sequences are MDHEN and SYDVKM. This CDR3 contains 15 residues. CDR3 loop: CASSAQGSPNEKLFF. DNA for the CDR3: TGTGCCAGCAGTGCTCAGGGGAGTCCCAATGAAAAACTGTTTTTT.

The CDR3 loop reads CASSPSGQGTYEQYF. CDR3 coding DNA: TGTGCCAGCAGCCCCTCGGGTCAGGGGACCTACGAGCAGTACTTC. The chain combines TRBV9 with TRBJ2-7; D perhaps matches TRBD1 (6 bases). Germline V gene data show CDR1 as SGDLS and CDR2 as YYNGEE. V dropped 4 bases and J dropped 2 bases, with 16 bases sitting between them. CDR3 length: 15 residues.

This clonotype was counted between two and nine times. The rearrangement joins TRBV6-1 to TRBJ2-3, with 8 bases aligning to TRBD2. This CDR3 has 16 amino acids. Per germline, CDR1 MNHNS and CDR2 SASEGT. The J segment lost 0 bases and the V segment lost 6 bases, leaving 8 bases of the junction unmatched. In nucleotides, the CDR3 is TGTGCCAGCAGATCACTAGCGGAGACTAGCACAGATACGCAGTATTTT. It translates to CASRSLAETSTDTQYF.

The chain recombines TRBV20-1 with TRBJ1-6; D is undetermined. Deletions cut 2 bases from V and 0 bases from J, with 11 bases between. Germline loops: CDR1 DFQATT, CDR2 SNEGSKA (reference sequence). The CDR3 spans 16 residues. CDR3 region: CSARIGESSYNSPLHF. The CDR3 nucleotides read TGCAGTGCTAGAATCGGGGAGAGCTCCTATAATTCACCCCTCCACTTT.